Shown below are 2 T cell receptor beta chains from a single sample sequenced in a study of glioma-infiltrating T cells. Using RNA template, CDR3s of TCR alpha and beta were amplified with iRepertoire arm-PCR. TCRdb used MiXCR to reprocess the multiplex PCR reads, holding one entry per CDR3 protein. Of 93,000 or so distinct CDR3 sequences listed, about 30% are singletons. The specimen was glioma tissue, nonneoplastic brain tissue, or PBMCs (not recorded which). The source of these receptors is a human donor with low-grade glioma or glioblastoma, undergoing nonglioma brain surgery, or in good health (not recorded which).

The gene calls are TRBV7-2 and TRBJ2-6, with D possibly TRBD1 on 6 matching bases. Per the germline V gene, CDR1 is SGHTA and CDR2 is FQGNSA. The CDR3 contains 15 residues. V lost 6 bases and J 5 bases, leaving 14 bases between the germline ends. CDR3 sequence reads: CASRGGGGRANVLTF. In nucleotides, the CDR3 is TGTGCCAGCAGGGGTGGGGGCGGAAGGGCCAACGTCCTGACTTTC.

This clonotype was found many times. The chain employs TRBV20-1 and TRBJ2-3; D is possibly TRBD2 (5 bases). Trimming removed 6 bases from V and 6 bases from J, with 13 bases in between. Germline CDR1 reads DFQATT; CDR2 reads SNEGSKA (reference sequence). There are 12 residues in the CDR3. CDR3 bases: TGCAGTGCCCCAGAAGCGGACGATACGCAGTATTTT. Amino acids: CSAPEADDTQYF.